Reported below is one T cell receptor beta chain. The data are from a study of blood T cell repertoires in COVID-19. For the study at large: Samples of COVID-19 (acute and convalescent) were obtained from the United States, Italy and Spain. In each case, the material was cDNA or gDNA derived from T cells, B-cell-depleted T cells, or PBMCs.

In the source study's methods: Amplification with reference gene primers provided the estimates of nucleated cell counts. This table comes from immunoSEQ multiplex PCR, and its TCRdb copy is limited to in-frame clones, with some not included. The V and J calls and clone size come from that table; D and trimming were worked out from the DNA. The sample lists roughly 150,000 clones, roughly nine tenths occurring once. The CDR3 covers 14 residues. CDR1 MNHEY and CDR2 SVGAGI come from the germline V gene. The ends were cut back, 6 bases at V and 0 bases at J, with 10 bases in the middle. The source is a woman in her 70s with acute or convalescent COVID-19. The sample taken for sequencing was peripheral blood. The J gene is TRBJ2-3, the V gene TRBV6-5; D possibly corresponds to TRBD1 (6 bases). CDR3 nucleotide sequence: TGTGCCAGCAGACAGGGAACTAGCACAGATACGCAGTATTTT. Translation: CASRQGTSTDTQYF.